What follows describes a single T cell receptor (beta chain). The CDR3 is made up of 15 amino acids. CDR1 is KGHDR, CDR2 SFDVKD, per germline. After removal of 9 bases from V and 0 bases from J, the junction contained 6 bases not matched to a gene. The data derive from a study of control samples from healthy donors and cancer patients. TCRdb's table, derived via immunoSEQ multiplex PCR, lists solely in-frame clones and lacks some. The table includes about 110,000 clones, 90% detected once. Sequenced input: blood. The V gene is TRBV24-1, the J gene TRBJ2-2; TRBD1 matches 7 bases. This receptor was taken from a human donor in good health. The donor label of this sample is uncertain. In DNA, the CDR3 is TGTGCCACCGGAGCCGGGACAGCGAACACCGGGGAGCTGTTTTTT. The encoded protein is CATGAGTANTGELFF.